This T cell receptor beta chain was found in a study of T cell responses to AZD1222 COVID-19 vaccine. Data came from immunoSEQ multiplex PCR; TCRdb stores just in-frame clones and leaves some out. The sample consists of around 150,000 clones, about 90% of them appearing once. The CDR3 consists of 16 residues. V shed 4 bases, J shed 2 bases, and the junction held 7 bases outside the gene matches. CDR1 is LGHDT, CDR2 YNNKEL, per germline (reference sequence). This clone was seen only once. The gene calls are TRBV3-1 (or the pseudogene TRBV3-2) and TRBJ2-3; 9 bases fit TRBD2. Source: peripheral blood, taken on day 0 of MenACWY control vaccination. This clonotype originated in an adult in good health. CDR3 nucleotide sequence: TGTGCCAGCAGCCTAGCTAGCGGGACCTACACAGATACGCAGTATTTT. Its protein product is CASSLASGTYTDTQYF.